The next 7 T cell receptor beta chains were all read from a single sample in a study of shared clonotypes between healthy human individuals. Sequencing used immunoSEQ multiplex PCR; TCRdb keeps in-frame clones, though not all of them. Of about 2.4 million clones in the sample, just over 90% were seen once. Material: naive CD4+ T cells sorted from blood. The subset: CD45RA+ positively selected. The receptor set was obtained from a man between 18 and 35 years old in good health.

The chain couples TRBV6-6 to TRBJ1-6; D remains unclear. Germline CDR1 is MNHNY and CDR2 is SVGAGI (reference sequence). CDR3 length: 14 residues. Trimming took off 2 bases at V and 4 bases at J, with 6 bases between the two ends. The DNA of the CDR3 is TGTGCCAGCAGTTACGAGGGATATAATTCACCCCTCCACTTT. Encoded protein: CASSYEGYNSPLHF.

This clone has a single count. The chain is built from TRBV10-3 and TRBJ2-7, with unresolved D. CDR1 ENHRY and CDR2 SYGVKD come from the germline V gene. Trimming cost V 10 bases and J 4 bases, with 8 bases left between them. The CDR3 covers 10 residues. CDR3 bases: TGTGCCAAAGCAGGATACGAGCAGTACTTC. Protein sequence: CAKAGYEQYF.

This chain uses TRBV2 with TRBJ2-1, with TRBD2 as a possible D gene (5 bases). Germline lookup yields CDR1 SNHLY and CDR2 FYNNEI. CDR3 length equals 18 residues. Trimming left V 2 bases short and J 5 bases short, with 22 bases between. Written as DNA, the CDR3 is TGTGCCAGCAGTGAAAATGGCCCTGGTAGAGGGAAGAACAATGAGCAGTTCTTC. Its translation: CASSENGPGRGKNNEQFF.

This clone was found once. The CDR3 sequence: CASRSQGSEQFF. DNA of the CDR3: TGCGCCAGCAGATCCCAGGGGAGTGAGCAGTTCTTC. This sequence joins TRBV10-1 and TRBJ2-1; maybe TRBD1 (6 bases). The V gene's germline CDR1 is WNHNN and CDR2 SYGVQD (reference sequence). The CDR3 has 12 amino acids. Trimming took off 6 bases at V and 9 bases at J, with 12 bases between the two ends.

This chain links TRBV6-5 with TRBJ1-1; D possibly corresponds to TRBD1 (6 bases). Germline CDR1 reads MNHEY; CDR2 reads SVGAGI. This CDR3 spans 13 amino acids. Trimming left V 7 bases short and J 8 bases short, with 17 bases between. CDR3 DNA: TGTGCCAGCACCCTCCCGGGGGGACAAGAAGCTTTCTTT. Translated, it gives CASTLPGGQEAFF.

CDR3 in DNA: TGTGCCAGAAGCTTGGAGAGTTTGTGGGGCGGAGACTTCGTTAGCAATCAGCCCCAGCATTTT. It translates to CARSLESLWGGDFVSNQPQHF. The chain couples TRBV5-3 to TRBJ1-5; maybe TRBD1 (5 bases). TRBV5-3 is designated an ORF whose function remains uncertain. This CDR3 is built from 21 residues. V was clipped by 0 bases and J by 0 bases, with 25 bases between them.

This chain joins TRBV7-9 and TRBJ1-4; D gene uncertain. V was cut by 5 bases and J by 7 bases, with 14 bases left in between. Germline assignment: CDR1 SEHNR and CDR2 FQNEAQ (reference sequence). The CDR3 spans 14 residues. CDR3 bases: TGTGCCAGCAGCCGCGACATCGGAGGTGAAAAACTGTTTTTT. The encoded protein is CASSRDIGGEKLFF.